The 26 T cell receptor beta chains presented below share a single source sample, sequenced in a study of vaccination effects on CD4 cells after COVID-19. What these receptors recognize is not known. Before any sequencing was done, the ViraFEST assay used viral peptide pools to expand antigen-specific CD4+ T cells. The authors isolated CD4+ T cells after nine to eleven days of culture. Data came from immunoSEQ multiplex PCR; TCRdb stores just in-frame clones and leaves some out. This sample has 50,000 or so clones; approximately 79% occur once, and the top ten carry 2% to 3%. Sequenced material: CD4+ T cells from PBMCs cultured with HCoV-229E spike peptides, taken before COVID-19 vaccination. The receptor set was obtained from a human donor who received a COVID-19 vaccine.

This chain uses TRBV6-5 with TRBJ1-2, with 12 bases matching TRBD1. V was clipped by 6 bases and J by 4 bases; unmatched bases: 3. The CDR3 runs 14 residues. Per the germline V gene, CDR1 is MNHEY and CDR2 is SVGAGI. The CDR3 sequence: CASRGTGGGYGYTF. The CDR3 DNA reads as TGTGCCAGCAGGGGGACAGGGGGCGGCTATGGCTACACCTTC.

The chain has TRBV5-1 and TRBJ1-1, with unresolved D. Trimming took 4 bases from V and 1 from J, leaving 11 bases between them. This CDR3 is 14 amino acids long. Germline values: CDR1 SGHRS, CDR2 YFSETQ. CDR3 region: CASSPEPGNTEAFF. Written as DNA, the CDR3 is TGCGCCAGCAGCCCCGAACCGGGGAACACTGAAGCTTTCTTT.

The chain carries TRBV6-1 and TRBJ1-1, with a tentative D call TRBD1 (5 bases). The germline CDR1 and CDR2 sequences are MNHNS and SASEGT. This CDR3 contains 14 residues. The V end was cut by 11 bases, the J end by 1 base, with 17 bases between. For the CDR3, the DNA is TGTGCCGGCCTCCGGGACCCCAAGAACACTGAAGCTTTCTTT. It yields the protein CAGLRDPKNTEAFF.

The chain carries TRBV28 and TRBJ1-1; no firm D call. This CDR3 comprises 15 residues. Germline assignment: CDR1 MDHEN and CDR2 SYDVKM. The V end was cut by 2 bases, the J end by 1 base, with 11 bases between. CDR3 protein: CASSLRGKGNTEAFF. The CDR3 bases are TGTGCCAGCAGTTTACGCGGGAAGGGGAACACTGAAGCTTTCTTT.

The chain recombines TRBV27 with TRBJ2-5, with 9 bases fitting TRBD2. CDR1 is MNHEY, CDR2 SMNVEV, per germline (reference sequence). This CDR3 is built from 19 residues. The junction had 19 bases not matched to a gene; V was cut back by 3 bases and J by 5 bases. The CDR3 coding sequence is TGTGCCAGCAGTTTGGGCCTGGAGGGACTAGCTGCCCCGGTGGAGACCCAGTACTTC. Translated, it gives CASSLGLEGLAAPVETQYF.

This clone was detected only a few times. In DNA form, the CDR3 reads TGTGCCTGGAGTAGGACAGTGAACACTGAAGCTTTCTTT. Its translation is CAWSRTVNTEAFF. V is TRBV30 and J is TRBJ1-1; TRBD1 might be the D (6 bases). V was pared by 2 bases and J by 0 bases, with 7 bases between. The germline gives CDR1 GTSNPN, CDR2 SVGIG (reference sequence). This CDR3 region has 13 residues. Using reference TRBV30 and TRBJ1-1 for the parts outside the CDR3, the full variable domain is SQTIHQWPATLVQPVGSPLSLECTVEGTSNPNLYWYRQAAGRGLQLLFYSVGIGQISSEVPQNLSASRPQDRQFILSSKKLLLSDSGFYLCAWSRTVNTEAFFGQGTRLTVV.

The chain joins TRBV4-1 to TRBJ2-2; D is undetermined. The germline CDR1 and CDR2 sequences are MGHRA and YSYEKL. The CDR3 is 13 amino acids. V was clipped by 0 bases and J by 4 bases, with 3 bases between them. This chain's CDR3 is CASSQDPTGELFF. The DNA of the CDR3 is TGCGCCAGCAGCCAAGACCCCACCGGGGAGCTGTTTTTT.

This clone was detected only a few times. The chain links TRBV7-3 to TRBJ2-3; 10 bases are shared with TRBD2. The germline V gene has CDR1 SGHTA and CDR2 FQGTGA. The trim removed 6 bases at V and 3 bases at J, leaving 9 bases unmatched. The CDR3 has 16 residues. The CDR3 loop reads CASSPSSGGATDTQYF. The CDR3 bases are TGTGCCAGCAGTCCTTCAAGCGGGGGGGCAACAGATACGCAGTATTTT. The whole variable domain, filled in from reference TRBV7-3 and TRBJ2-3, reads GAGVSQTPSNKVTEKGKYVELRCDPISGHTALYWYRQSLGQGPEFLIYFQGTGAADDSGLPNDRFFAVRPEGSVSTLKIQRTERGDSAVYLCASSPSSGGATDTQYFGPGTRLTVL.

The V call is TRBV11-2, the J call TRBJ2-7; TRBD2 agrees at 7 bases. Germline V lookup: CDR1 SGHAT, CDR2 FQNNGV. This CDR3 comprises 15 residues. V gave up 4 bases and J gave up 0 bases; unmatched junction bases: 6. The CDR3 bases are TGTGCCAGCAGCTCTCTCCGCGGGGGCTCCTACGAGCAGTACGTC. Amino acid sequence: CASSSLRGGSYEQYV.

This CDR3 reads CASSRDPRNSGNTIYF. As DNA, the CDR3 is TGCGCCAGCAGCCGAGATCCCAGGAACTCTGGAAACACCATATATTTT. The chain uses TRBV5-1 and TRBJ1-3; unclear D gene. Germline values: CDR1 SGHRS, CDR2 YFSETQ. This CDR3 is 16 amino acids long. V was shortened by 4 bases and J by 0 bases, with 14 bases between the two germline ends.

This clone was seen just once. The CDR3 reads CASSLDYTRVYV. In DNA, the CDR3 is TGTGCCAGCAGCTTGGATTATACCAGGGTTTACGTC. The chain employs TRBV5-5 and TRBJ2-7; possible D gene TRBD1, 5 bases. CDR1 and CDR2 (germline): SGHKS, YYEKEE (reference sequence). With 0 bases removed from V and 13 bases from J, the gap between germline ends came to 14 bases. The CDR3 contains 12 residues.

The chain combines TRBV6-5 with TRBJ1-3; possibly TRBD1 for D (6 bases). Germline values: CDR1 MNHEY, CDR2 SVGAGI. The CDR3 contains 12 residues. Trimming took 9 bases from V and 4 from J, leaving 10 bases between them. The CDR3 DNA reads TGTGCCAGTAGGACAGAGGGAAACACCATATATTTT. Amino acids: CASRTEGNTIYF.

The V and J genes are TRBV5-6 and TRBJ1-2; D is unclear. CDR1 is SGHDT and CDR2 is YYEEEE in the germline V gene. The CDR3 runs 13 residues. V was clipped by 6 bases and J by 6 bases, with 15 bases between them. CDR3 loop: CASTLLRGDGYTF. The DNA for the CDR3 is TGTGCCAGCACCCTCTTACGCGGGGATGGCTACACCTTC.

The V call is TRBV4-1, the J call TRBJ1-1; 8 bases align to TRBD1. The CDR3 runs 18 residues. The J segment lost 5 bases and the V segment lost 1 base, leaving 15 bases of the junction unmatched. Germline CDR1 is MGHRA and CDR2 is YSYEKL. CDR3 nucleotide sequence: TGCGCCAGCAGCCAAGGAGTCCCACAGGGGGTGTTTCCTACTGAAGCTTTCTTT. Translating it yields CASSQGVPQGVFPTEAFF.

CDR3 amino acids: CASSPQAITNEKLFF. DNA of the CDR3: TGTGCCAGCAGCCCCCAGGCCATAACTAATGAAAAACTGTTTTTT. V gene TRBV11-2 combines with J gene TRBJ1-4; D not resolved. The CDR3 spans 15 residues. Germline V gene lookup returns CDR1 SGHAT and CDR2 FQNNGV. Trimming took 5 bases from V and 1 from J, leaving 11 bases between them.

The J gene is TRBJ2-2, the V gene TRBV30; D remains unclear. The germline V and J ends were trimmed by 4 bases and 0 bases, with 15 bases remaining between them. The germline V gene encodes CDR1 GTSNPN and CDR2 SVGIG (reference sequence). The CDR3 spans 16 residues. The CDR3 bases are TGTGCCTGGACCCCTCCGGACCGGCCGAACACCGGGGAGCTGTTTTTT. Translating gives CAWTPPDRPNTGELFF.

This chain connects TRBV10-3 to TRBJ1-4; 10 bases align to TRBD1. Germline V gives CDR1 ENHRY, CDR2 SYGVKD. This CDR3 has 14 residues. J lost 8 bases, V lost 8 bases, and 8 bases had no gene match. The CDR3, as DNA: TGTGCCATCGGGGGACAGGGGAATCGGGAAAAACTGTTTTTT. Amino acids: CAIGGQGNREKLFF.

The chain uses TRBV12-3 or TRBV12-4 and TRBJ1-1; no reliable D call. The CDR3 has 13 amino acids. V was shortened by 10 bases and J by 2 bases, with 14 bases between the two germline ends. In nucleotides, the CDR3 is TGTGCCACCTCGTCGCGGCTTAACACTGAAGCTTTCTTT. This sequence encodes CATSSRLNTEAFF.

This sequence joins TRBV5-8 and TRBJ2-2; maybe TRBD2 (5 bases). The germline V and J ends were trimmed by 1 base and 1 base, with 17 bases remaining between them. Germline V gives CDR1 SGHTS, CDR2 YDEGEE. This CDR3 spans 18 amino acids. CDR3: CASSLFPLAYRNTGELFF. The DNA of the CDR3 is TGTGCCAGCAGCTTGTTCCCATTAGCGTACCGGAACACCGGGGAGCTGTTTTTT.

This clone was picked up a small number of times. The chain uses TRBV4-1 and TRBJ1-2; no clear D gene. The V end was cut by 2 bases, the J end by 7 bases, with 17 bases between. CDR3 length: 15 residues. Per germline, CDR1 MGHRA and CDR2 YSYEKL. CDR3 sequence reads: CASSQPPPDLRGYTF. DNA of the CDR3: TGCGCCAGCAGCCAACCCCCTCCCGATCTGCGTGGCTACACCTTC.

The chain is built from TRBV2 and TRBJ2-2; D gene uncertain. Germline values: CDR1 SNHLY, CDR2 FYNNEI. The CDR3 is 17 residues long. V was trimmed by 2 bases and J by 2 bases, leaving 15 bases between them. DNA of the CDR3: TGTGCCAGCAGTGAATTCGTTGTGGCGGTTAACACCGGGGAGCTGTTTTTT. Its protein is CASSEFVVAVNTGELFF.

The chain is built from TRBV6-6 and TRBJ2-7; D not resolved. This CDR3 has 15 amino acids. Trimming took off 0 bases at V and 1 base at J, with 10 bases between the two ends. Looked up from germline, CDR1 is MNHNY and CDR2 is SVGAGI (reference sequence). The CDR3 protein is CASSYSTPRSYEQYV. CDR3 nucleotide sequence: TGTGCCAGCAGTTACTCAACCCCACGGTCCTACGAGCAGTACGTC.

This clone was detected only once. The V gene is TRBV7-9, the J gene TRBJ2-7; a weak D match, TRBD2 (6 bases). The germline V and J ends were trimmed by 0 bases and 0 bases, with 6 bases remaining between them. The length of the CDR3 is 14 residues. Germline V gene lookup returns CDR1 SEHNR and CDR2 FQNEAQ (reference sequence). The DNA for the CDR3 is TGTGCCAGCAGCTTAGCGGGACTCTCCTACGAGCAGTACGTC. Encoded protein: CASSLAGLSYEQYV.

The CDR3 sequence is CASSLVLSGGAGDTQYF. The CDR3 nucleotides are TGCGCCAGCAGCTTGGTGCTTAGCGGGGGGGCAGGAGATACGCAGTATTTT. The chain couples TRBV5-1 to TRBJ2-3; 11 bases are a match to TRBD2. This CDR3 is 17 amino acids long. CDR1 is SGHRS and CDR2 is YFSETQ in the germline V gene. Trimming cost V 0 bases and J 5 bases; bases outside gene matches: 8. The whole variable domain, remainder taken from reference TRBV5-1 and TRBJ2-3, is KAGVTQTPRYLIKTRGQQVTLSCSPISGHRSVSWYQQTPGQGLQFLFEYFSETQRNKGNFPGRFSGRQFSNSRSEMNVSTLELGDSALYLCASSLVLSGGAGDTQYFGPGTRLTVL.

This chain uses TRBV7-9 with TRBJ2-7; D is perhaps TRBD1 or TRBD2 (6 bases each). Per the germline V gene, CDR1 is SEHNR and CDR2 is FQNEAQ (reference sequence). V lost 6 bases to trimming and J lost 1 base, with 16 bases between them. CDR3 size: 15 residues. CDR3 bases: TGTGCCAGCAGTCGAGAGGGGGGAACGTCCTACGAGCAGTACGTC. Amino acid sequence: CASSREGGTSYEQYV.

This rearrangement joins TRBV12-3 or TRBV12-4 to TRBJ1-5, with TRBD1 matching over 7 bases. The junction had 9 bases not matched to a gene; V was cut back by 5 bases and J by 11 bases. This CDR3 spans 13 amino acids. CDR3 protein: CASSRGKGQSQHF. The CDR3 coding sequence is TGTGCCAGCAGTAGGGGAAAGGGACAGTCCCAGCATTTT.